This is a list of T cell receptor beta chains from one sample in a study of T-cell reconstitution after alpha-beta-depleted transplantation in children. TCRdb passed the PCR reads through MiXCR, listing each CDR3 protein once. The table includes hundreds of thousands of distinct CDR3 sequences, 15% to 20% detected once. Sequencing was performed on PBMCs from the stem cell graft donor, taken from the stem cell graft. These receptors were taken from a human donor who donated a stem cell graft to a child with acute lymphoblastic leukemia. Each CDR3 is given with its conserved first and last residue. A D gene is named only where the DNA matches it firmly. Size is stated for part of the rows, as once, few or many counts, or as a class when the clone is expanded.

>TRBJ2-7|once|.|TRBV13
TGTGCCAGCAGCTTAGGACTCTCCTTCCCGTACGAGCAGTACTTC
CASSLGLSFPYEQYF
>TRBJ2-3|few|TRBD1|TRBV9
TGTGCCAGCAGCCCCCGACAGGGGCCCTACACAGATACGCAGTATTTT
CASSPRQGPYTDTQYF
>TRBJ1-3|.|.|TRBV7-6
TGTGCCAGCAGCTTAGTACTCCGGGACCTAAGAAACACCATATATTTT
CASSLVLRDLRNTIYF
>TRBJ2-7|.|.|TRBV28
TGTGCCAGCAAAAGCGGCTTCTACGAGCAGTACTTC
CASKSGFYEQYF
>TRBJ2-3|.|.|TRBV7-3
TGTGCCAGCAGCCCAGTAAGTGACACTGGGGCGACAGATACGCAGTATTTT
CASSPVSDTGATDTQYF
>TRBJ2-1|few|.|TRBV5-1
TGCGCCAGCAGCTTGGCCGGGACGCCCTTCAATGAGCAGTTCTTC
CASSLAGTPFNEQFF
>TRBJ1-1|.|.|TRBV10-3
TGTGCCATCAGTGAGTCGAAAGTGGGGGCCACTGAAGCTTTCTTT
CAISESKVGATEAFF
>TRBJ1-2|few|TRBD1|TRBV6-5
TGTGCCAGCAGACAGGGGGCAGGTGGCTACACCTTC
CASRQGAGGYTF
>TRBJ2-1|.|.|TRBV9
TGTGCCAGCTCCCGAGGGCCAGGAGGCCCCTACAATGAGCAGTTCTTC
CASSRGPGGPYNEQFF
>TRBJ2-7|once|.|TRBV5-4
TGTGCCAGCAGCTCCAGGACTGCACCCTACGAGCAGTACTTC
CASSSRTAPYEQYF
>TRBJ2-1|.|TRBD2|TRBV12-3/TRBV12-4
TGTGCCAGCAGTCCCCATCGGAGGACTAGTATTGAGTATGAGCAGTTCTTC
CASSPHRRTSIEYEQFF
>TRBJ1-5|.|.|TRBV21-1
TGTGCCAGCAATCCGGGACAGGATGACCAAAGCAATCAGCCCCAGCATTTT
CASNPGQDDQSNQPQHF
>TRBJ2-2|.|TRBD2|TRBV5-1
TGCGCCAGCAGCGAAATAGCGGGAGGGCCGACCACCGGGGAGCTGTTTTTT
CASSEIAGGPTTGELFF
>TRBJ1-1|.|.|TRBV7-9
TGTGCCAGCAGCTTTTGGGACCAAGGGGGGAACACTGAAGCTTTCTTT
CASSFWDQGGNTEAFF
>TRBJ2-5|.|TRBD2|TRBV4-1
TGCGCCAGCAGCCTAAAGGGGCCTAGCGGGACCCAAGAGACCCAGTACTTC
CASSLKGPSGTQETQYF
>TRBJ2-1|few|TRBD2|TRBV5-1
TGCGCCAGCAGCGGAACACTAGCGGGTCTCTACAATGAGCAGTTCTTC
CASSGTLAGLYNEQFF
>TRBJ2-3|few|TRBD2|TRBV15
TGTGCCACCAGCAGAGATGATTTGGGGGTAATAGCGGGAGCCCCAGATACGCAGTATTTT
CATSRDDLGVIAGAPDTQYF
>TRBJ1-3|.|TRBD1|TRBV20-1
TGCAGTGCTAGAGATCCAGGACAGGGGTATACTGGAAACACCATATATTTT
CSARDPGQGYTGNTIYF